This note documents a single T cell receptor beta chain sequence. Its antigen is not identified. Clones were sequenced by immunoSEQ multiplex PCR, and TCRdb holds only the in-frame ones, with some missing. The sample holds 60,000 to 80,000 clones, about 85% seen once. The data derive from a study of OX40 agonist ivuxolimab in advanced cancers. Study overall: Patient treatment consisted of intravenous ivuxolimab administration every 2 weeks at 0.01 to 10 mg/kg. Among those enrolled, mean age was about 60 years (range about 23 to 90) and 75% to 85% were male.

Overall study results and limits: Expanded clones belonging to CD8+ T cells outnumbered, on average, those of CD4+. Partial responders dosed at 0.1-3.0 mg/kg displayed clonal expansion ranking among the lowest.

The CDR3 has 11 amino acids. Germline V lookup: CDR1 SGHAT, CDR2 FQNNGV. Trimming took 5 bases from V and 9 from J, leaving 8 bases between them. The chain uses TRBV11-2 and TRBJ2-1, with D possibly matching TRBD2 (5 bases). The sequencing here drew on CD4+ or CD8+ T cells sorted from blood, taken in a trial of the OX40 agonist ivuxolimab. This receptor was taken from an adult with an advanced solid tumor such as melanoma, head and neck, liver or kidney cancer. CDR3 nucleotides: TGTGCCAGCAGCCCCGGGATTGAGCAGTTCTTC. Protein: CASSPGIEQFF.